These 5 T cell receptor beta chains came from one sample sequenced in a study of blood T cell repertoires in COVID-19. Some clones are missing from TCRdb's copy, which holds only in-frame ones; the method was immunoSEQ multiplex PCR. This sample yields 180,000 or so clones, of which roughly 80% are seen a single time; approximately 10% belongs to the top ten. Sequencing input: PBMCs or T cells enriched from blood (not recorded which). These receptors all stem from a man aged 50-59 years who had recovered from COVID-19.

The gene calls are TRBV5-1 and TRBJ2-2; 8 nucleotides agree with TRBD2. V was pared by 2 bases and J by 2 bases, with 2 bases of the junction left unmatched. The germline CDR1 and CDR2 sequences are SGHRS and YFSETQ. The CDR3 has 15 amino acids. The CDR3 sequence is CASSFGLANTGELFF. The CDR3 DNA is TGCGCCAGCAGCTTCGGACTAGCAAACACCGGGGAGCTGTTTTTT.

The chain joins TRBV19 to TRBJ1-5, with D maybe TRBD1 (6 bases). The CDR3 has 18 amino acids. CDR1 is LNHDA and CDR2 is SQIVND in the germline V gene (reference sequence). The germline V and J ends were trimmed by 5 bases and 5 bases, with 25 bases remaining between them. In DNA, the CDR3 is TGTGCCAGTAGTTCCCCCAGGGGCGCAGGGAGTGTCGATCAGCCCCAGCATTTT. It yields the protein CASSSPRGAGSVDQPQHF.

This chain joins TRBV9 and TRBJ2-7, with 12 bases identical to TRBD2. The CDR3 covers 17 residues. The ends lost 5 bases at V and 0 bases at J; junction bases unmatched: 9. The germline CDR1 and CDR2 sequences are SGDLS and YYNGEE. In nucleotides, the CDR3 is TGTGCCAGCAGAGGAACTAGCGGGGGGTTTAGCTCCTACGAGCAGTACTTC. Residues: CASRGTSGGFSSYEQYF. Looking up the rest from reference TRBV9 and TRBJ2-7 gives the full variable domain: DSGVTQTPKHLITATGQRVTLRCSPRSGDLSVYWYQQSLDQGLQFLIQYYNGEERAKGNILERFSAQQFPDLHSELNLSSLELGDSALYFCASRGTSGGFSSYEQYFGPGTRLTVT.

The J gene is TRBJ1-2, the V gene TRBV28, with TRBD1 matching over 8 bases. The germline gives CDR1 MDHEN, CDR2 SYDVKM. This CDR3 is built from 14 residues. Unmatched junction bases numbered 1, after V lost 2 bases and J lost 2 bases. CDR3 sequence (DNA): TGTGCCAGCAGTTTAGGACAGGGAAACTATGGCTACACCTTC. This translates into CASSLGQGNYGYTF.

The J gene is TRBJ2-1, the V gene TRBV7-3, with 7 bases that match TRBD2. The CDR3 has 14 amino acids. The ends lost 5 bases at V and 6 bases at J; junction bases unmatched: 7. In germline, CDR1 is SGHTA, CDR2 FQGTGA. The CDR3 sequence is CASSIGLVPNEQFF. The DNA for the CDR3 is TGTGCCAGCAGCATTGGACTAGTCCCCAATGAGCAGTTCTTC. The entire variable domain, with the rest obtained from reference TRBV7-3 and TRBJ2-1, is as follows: GAGVSQTPSNKVTEKGKYVELRCDPISGHTALYWYRQSLGQGPEFLIYFQGTGAADDSGLPNDRFFAVRPEGSVSTLKIQRTERGDSAVYLCASSIGLVPNEQFFGPGTRLTVL.